The 8 T cell receptor beta chains in this list originate from one sample, sequenced in a study of read filtering for tumor transcriptome and immune sequencing (dated by TCRdb to 2018 to 2020). Data came from an Illumina HiSeq 4000. The Immunoverse kit was used to build TCR libraries from about 430 ng RNA, with molecular barcoded adaptors covering alpha/delta and beta/gamma chains. Starting from the raw public reads, TCRdb applied fastp trimming at Q25, assembled clones with MiXCR and retained in-frame beta chains. All rows with the same CDR3 protein become a single entry with the most common DNA and genes. The sample table records some 130,000 distinct CDR3 sequences; over 10% of these occur just once. Approximately 10% of the sample rests with the top ten. Sequencing was performed on a population of CD138-negative cells sorted from bone marrow. Explained via the paper, the cell subset or site label denotes: bone marrow mononuclear cells depleted of CD138+ plasma/myeloma cells by negative magnetic selection. The origin of the receptors is a donor over 35 with multiple myeloma.

Of note for this clonotype: Just one base apart from a much larger clone, this may be a read error. The chain joins TRBV2 to TRBJ2-2; TRBD2 might be the D (5 bases). Germline V lookup: CDR1 SNHLY, CDR2 FYNNEI. Between the trimmed V and J ends, which lost 6 bases and 3 bases, there was a span of 14 bases. The CDR3 contains 15 residues. CDR3 protein: CASRRVGRHTGELFF. The CDR3 region has the DNA TGTGCCAGCAGGAGGGTCGGCAGGCACACCGGGGAGCTGTTTTTT. The full variable domain, in which reference TRBV2 and TRBJ2-2 provide the parts outside the CDR3, is EPEVTQTPSHQVTQMGQEVILRCVPISNHLYFYWYRQILGQKVEFLVSFYNNEISEKSEIFDDQFSVERPDGSNFTLKIRSTKLEDSAMYFCASRRVGRHTGELFFGEGSRLTVL.

This clonotype was recorded many times. The V gene is TRBV20-1, the J gene TRBJ2-5, with TRBD1 as a possible D gene (5 bases). CDR1 is DFQATT and CDR2 is SNEGSKA in the germline V gene (reference sequence). This CDR3 has 11 residues. The V and J ends lost 7 bases and 1 base respectively, with 7 bases between them. The CDR3 reads CSGQPQETQYF. CDR3 sequence (DNA): TGCAGTGGACAGCCCCAAGAGACCCAGTACTTC.

Ten or more counts support this clonotype. The chain couples TRBV5-1 to TRBJ1-1; a possible D gene is TRBD1 (5 bases). V lost 6 bases and J 3 bases, leaving 15 bases between the germline ends. Germline CDR1 is SGHRS and CDR2 is YFSETQ. The CDR3 contains 14 residues. CDR3 region: CASIGGGRHTEAFF. CDR3 nucleotides: TGCGCCAGCATTGGTGGGGGGAGGCACACTGAAGCTTTCTTT.

In its sample, this clonotype was seen many times. The genes are TRBV21-1 and TRBJ1-5; the DNA was not compared with TRBD1, the D call given in the table. TRBV21-1 is annotated as a pseudogene. This CDR3 has 13 residues. CDR3 residues: CASIAGGKQPQHF. DNA of the CDR3: TGTGCCAGCATCGCAGGGGGCAAGCAGCCCCAGCATTTT.

Only a few counts were recorded for this clonotype. The CDR3 loop reads CSVANRGTQYF. The CDR3 DNA sequence: TGCAGCGTTGCGAACAGGGGTACGCAGTATTTT. This rearrangement joins TRBV29-1 to TRBJ2-3, with 7 bases aligning to TRBD1. Losses at the gene ends were 4 bases for V and 8 bases for J; bases not matched to a gene: 3. The germline gives CDR1 SQVTM, CDR2 ANQGSEA. This CDR3 spans 11 amino acids.

In this sample, this clonotype turned up many times. The J gene is TRBJ1-2, the V gene TRBV7-2, with D possibly being TRBD1 (6 bases). Germline CDR1 and CDR2: SGHTA and FQGNSA. The CDR3 has 14 residues. The V end lost 7 bases, the J end lost 8 bases, and 20 bases lay between the germline ends. CDR3 DNA: TGTGCCAGCACCGCTTATACAGGGACGATCGGCTACACCTTC. It translates to CASTAYTGTIGYTF. The full variable domain, its missing parts supplied by reference TRBV7-2 and TRBJ1-2, is GAGVSQSPSNKVTEKGKDVELRCDPISGHTALYWYRQSLGQGLEFLIYFQGNSAPDKSGLPSDRFSAERTGGSVSTLTIQRTQQEDSAVYLCASTAYTGTIGYTFGSGTRLTVV.

This clonotype was seen ten or more times. V and J are TRBV20-1 and TRBJ2-2; no reliable D call. Trimming removed 0 bases at V and 0 bases at J, with 8 bases between. Germline V CDR1 and CDR2: DFQATT, SNEGSKA (reference sequence). The length of the CDR3 is 15 residues. The CDR3 coding sequence is TGCAGTGCTAGAGATGGCAGTGCGAACACCGGGGAGCTGTTTTTT. Translated: CSARDGSANTGELFF.

This clonotype was recorded many times. The chain is built from TRBV19 and TRBJ2-1; no firm D call. This CDR3 is 14 amino acids long. The germline V gene has CDR1 LNHDA and CDR2 SQIVND (reference sequence). Trimming stripped 4 bases from V and 0 bases from J, with 7 bases between. The CDR3 sequence: CASSSASSYNEQFF. The CDR3, as DNA: TGTGCCAGTAGTAGCGCTAGCTCCTACAATGAGCAGTTCTTC.